This T cell receptor (beta chain) was recorded in a study of blood T cells in healthy people across ages. Study-wide findings and caveats: No one knew whether donors had CMV, which possibly confounded expanded clonotype changes.

Donors gave 8 to 10 milliliters of peripheral blood apiece. Primed by a sample-barcoded 5' primer and a J-beta primer mix, a second PCR proceeded for roughly 7 to 12 cycles. A single record per CDR3 protein comes from TCRdb applying MiXCR to the 5' RACE reads. This sample has about 1,400,000 distinct CDR3 sequences, with 59% found just once. This clonotype has only one observation. Its antigen is undetermined. V dropped 8 bases and J dropped 5 bases, with 18 bases sitting between them. The CDR3 loop spans 14 amino acids. The germline V gene has CDR1 SGHAT and CDR2 FQNNGV. The sequence was collected from a man younger than 30 in good health. Input material: blood. This rearrangement joins TRBV11-2 to TRBJ1-1; maybe TRBD1 (5 bases). The CDR3 DNA sequence: TGTGCCAGCCGCCCCGGCAGGGAATATACTGAAGCTTTCTTT. Protein product: CASRPGREYTEAFF.